The rows below give T cell receptor beta chains drawn from one sample of a study of blood T cell repertoires in COVID-19. The data were produced by immunoSEQ multiplex PCR, yet TCRdb's version contains in-frame clones alone and is incomplete. This sample has some 60,000 clones, with around 86% found just once. Sample: peripheral blood. Receptors originate from a woman of 80 years or more with active or convalescent COVID-19. CDR3s include the opening cysteine and the closing phenylalanine or tryptophan. D genes are given only for firm matches. Clone size is not always given. Where it is, it says once, few, many or a class for expanded clones.

J gene	clone size	V gene	D gene	CDR3 protein	CDR3 DNA
TRBJ2-3	-	TRBV7-2	-	CASSLAQGGSTDTQYF	TGTGCCAGCAGCTTAGCCCAGGGGGGCAGCACAGATACGCAGTATTTT
TRBJ2-7	once	TRBV9	-	CASSAGTTDTYEQYF	TGTGCCAGCAGCGCCGGAACAACAGATACCTACGAGCAGTACTTC
TRBJ2-3	-	TRBV28	TRBD2	CASNFLAGGTDTQYF	TGTGCCAGCAACTTTCTAGCGGGTGGGACAGATACGCAGTATTTT
TRBJ2-1	-	TRBV29-1	-	CSVEDKYNEQFF	TGCAGCGTTGAGGACAAATACAATGAGCAGTTCTTC
TRBJ2-7	-	TRBV19	-	CASSIGGSYEQYF	TGTGCCAGTAGTATTGGAGGATCCTACGAGCAGTACTTC
TRBJ2-2	few	TRBV12-3/TRBV12-4	-	CASRTDTGELFF	TGTGCCAGCCGAACAGACACCGGGGAGCTGTTTTTT
TRBJ2-4	-	TRBV4-2	TRBD2	CASSQASGASGVNIQYF	TGTGCCAGCAGCCAAGCCTCTGGGGCTAGCGGTGTGAACATTCAGTACTTC
TRBJ1-1	-	TRBV5-1	TRBD1	CASSSGTGQMNTEAFF	TGCGCCAGCAGCTCCGGTACGGGACAGATGAACACTGAAGCTTTCTTT
TRBJ1-6	few	TRBV10-3	-	CAISEDGVSPLHF	TGTGCCATCAGTGAGGACGGGGTTTCACCCCTCCACTTT
TRBJ2-1	-	TRBV19	TRBD2	CASSTPSSGGVYNEQFF	TGTGCCAGTAGTACCCCCTCTAGCGGGGGGGTATACAATGAGCAGTTCTTC
TRBJ2-1	-	TRBV5-1	TRBD1	CASSPTGDYNEQFF	TGCGCCAGCAGCCCGACAGGGGATTACAATGAGCAGTTCTTC
TRBJ2-3	-	TRBV28	TRBD1	CASSFSRGRDTQYF	TGTGCCAGCAGTTTTAGCAGGGGGCGTGATACGCAGTATTTT
TRBJ1-2	many	TRBV6-5	-	CASSRGQRNYGYTF	TGTGCCAGCAGTCGCGGACAGCGTAACTATGGCTACACCTTC
TRBJ2-7	few	TRBV10-2	TRBD1	CASSVVDRAYEQYF	TGCGCCAGCAGTGTTGTGGACAGGGCTTACGAGCAGTACTTC
TRBJ2-3	few	TRBV24-1	TRBD2	CATSDLEGRGGTDTQYF	TGTGCCACCAGTGATTTGGAGGGGCGGGGGGGCACAGATACGCAGTATTTT
TRBJ2-1	-	TRBV5-1	-	CASSLEVAGNEQFF	TGCGCCAGCAGCTTGGAGGTAGCCGGCAATGAGCAGTTCTTC
TRBJ1-6	-	TRBV18	TRBD1	CASSRDRGGNSPLHF	TGTGCCAGCTCACGGGACAGGGGAGGCAATTCACCCCTCCACTTT
TRBJ2-3	once	TRBV27	TRBD2	CASSGSTSGGSPGDTQYF	TGTGCCAGCAGTGGCTCGACTAGCGGGGGGTCTCCGGGAGATACGCAGTATTTT
TRBJ1-3	-	TRBV4-1	TRBD1	CASSPPDRGYTGNTIYF	TGCGCCAGCAGCCCGCCAGACAGGGGGTATACTGGAAACACCATATATTTT
TRBJ1-2	-	TRBV27	TRBD1	CASRMQGAGYGYTF	TGTGCCAGCAGGATGCAGGGGGCAGGCTATGGCTACACCTTC
TRBJ2-3	few	TRBV18	-	CASSPDTTRSTDTQYF	TGTGCCAGCTCACCGGACACGACCCGTAGCACAGATACGCAGTATTTT
TRBJ1-3	few	TRBV7-2	-	CASSFQTASGNTIYF	TGTGCCAGCAGCTTCCAGACAGCCTCTGGAAACACCATATATTTT
TRBJ1-4	-	TRBV4-1	TRBD1	CASSLQQTGTGGGRTNEKLFF	TGCGCCAGCAGCCTCCAACAAACCGGGACAGGGGGCGGTAGAACTAATGAAAAACTGTTTTTT
TRBJ1-2	-	TRBV6-5	TRBD1	CASSTGEHVGGYTF	TGTGCCAGCAGTACAGGGGAGCACGTCGGTGGCTACACCTTC
TRBJ1-2	-	TRBV19	-	CASSTLAYGYTF	TGTGCCAGTAGTACCTTAGCCTATGGCTACACCTTC
TRBJ2-7	-	TRBV5-1	TRBD1	CASSSNRGEQYF	TGCGCCAGCAGCTCCAACAGGGGCGAGCAGTACTTC
TRBJ1-1	-	TRBV5-1	TRBD1	CASSYRGTEAFF	TGCGCCAGCAGCTACAGGGGTACTGAAGCTTTCTTT
TRBJ1-1	-	TRBV5-1	TRBD1	CASSLGRTGRAEAFF	TGCGCCAGCAGCTTGGGGCGGACAGGTCGCGCCGAAGCTTTCTTT
TRBJ2-7	many	TRBV9	TRBD1	CASSATGQDYEQYF	TGTGCCAGCAGCGCTACCGGACAGGACTACGAGCAGTACTTC
TRBJ1-1	-	TRBV7-2	-	CASSLEGMTEAFF	TGTGCCAGCAGCTTAGAGGGGATGACTGAAGCTTTCTTT
TRBJ1-5	-	TRBV19	TRBD1	CARRRDRGGFSNQPQHF	TGTGCCAGGAGACGGGACAGGGGGGGCTTTAGCAATCAGCCCCAGCATTTT
TRBJ1-6	-	TRBV11-2	-	CASSSRGTSSVGSPLHF	TGTGCCAGCAGCTCTAGAGGGACATCGTCGGTTGGTTCACCCCTCCACTTT
TRBJ1-1	-	TRBV19	TRBD1	CASSRGTGGTEAFF	TGTGCCAGTAGTAGGGGGACAGGGGGCACTGAAGCTTTCTTT
TRBJ1-2	few	TRBV5-4	-	CASSESTDFHGYTF	TGTGCCAGCAGCGAGTCGACAGATTTCCACGGCTACACCTTC
TRBJ1-6	-	TRBV6-1	TRBD1	CASSEAGGQGNSPLHF	TGTGCCAGCAGTGAAGCGGGGGGACAGGGTAATTCACCCCTCCACTTT
TRBJ2-7	few	TRBV10-3	-	CAISESNRGWEQYF	TGTGCCATCAGTGAGTCGAATCGGGGGTGGGAGCAGTACTTC
TRBJ2-3	-	TRBV27	TRBD2	CASSLWASGGTDTQYF	TGTGCCAGCAGTTTATGGGCTAGCGGCGGCACAGATACGCAGTATTTT
TRBJ1-6	-	TRBV16	TRBD1	CASSQATGERSPLHF	TGTGCCAGCAGCCAAGCCACAGGGGAGCGCTCACCCCTCCACTTT
TRBJ2-3	-	TRBV12-3/TRBV12-4	-	CASSLEDREIF	TGTGCCAGCAGTTTAGAAGACCGGGAGATTTTT
TRBJ2-5	-	TRBV6-2/TRBV6-3	TRBD1	CASSPGTGGEKTQYF	TGTGCCAGCAGCCCCGGGACAGGGGGCGAGAAGACCCAGTACTTC
TRBJ1-6	few	TRBV3-1/TRBV3-2	-	CASSQAWGQGGSPLHF	TGTGCCAGCAGCCAAGCCTGGGGCCAGGGAGGCTCACCCCTCCACTTT
TRBJ2-7	-	TRBV6-5	TRBD2	CASSYSLVAGTHEQYF	TGTGCCAGCAGTTACTCCCTTGTAGCGGGGACCCACGAGCAGTACTTC
TRBJ1-5	-	TRBV2	TRBD1	CASSVFGTGVNQPQHF	TGTGCCAGCAGTGTTTTCGGGACAGGGGTCAATCAGCCCCAGCATTTT
TRBJ2-6	once	TRBV7-2	-	CASSLGRPRTGANVLTF	TGTGCCAGCAGCTTAGGCCGCCCCAGAACTGGGGCCAACGTCCTGACTTTC
TRBJ1-1	-	TRBV18	-	CASSPKTGYGTEAFF	TGTGCCAGCTCACCAAAAACAGGGTACGGCACTGAAGCTTTCTTT
TRBJ1-5	-	TRBV24-1	-	CATSLNSNQPQHF	TGTGCCACCAGTCTAAATAGCAATCAGCCCCAGCATTTT
TRBJ1-5	few	TRBV2	-	CASSNGPGGIQPQHF	TGTGCCAGCAGTAATGGACCGGGGGGAATTCAGCCCCAGCATTTT
TRBJ2-3	-	TRBV20-1	TRBD2	CSASFRLAGGTDTQYF	TGCAGTGCTAGTTTTAGACTAGCGGGGGGCACAGATACGCAGTATTTT
TRBJ2-7	-	TRBV6-2/TRBV6-3	-	CASSSLDRLSEQYF	TGTGCCAGCAGTTCCCTAGACAGGCTCAGCGAGCAGTACTTC
TRBJ1-1	-	TRBV6-2/TRBV6-3	TRBD1	CASSSVGTGNTEAFF	TGTGCCAGCAGCTCCGTGGGGACAGGGAACACTGAAGCTTTCTTT
TRBJ1-2	-	TRBV28	TRBD1	CASSLGDRGRGYTF	TGTGCCAGCAGTTTGGGGGACAGGGGGCGGGGCTACACCTTC
TRBJ2-1	once	TRBV20-1	-	CSASGVSSYNEQFF	TGCAGTGCTAGTGGAGTAAGCTCCTACAATGAGCAGTTCTTC
TRBJ1-1	-	TRBV10-3	-	CAISAGRAAFF	TGTGCCATCAGTGCGGGCAGGGCGGCTTTCTTT
TRBJ2-1	-	TRBV6-1	-	CASSEGLSSYNEQFF	TGTGCCAGCAGTGAAGGTCTCAGTTCCTACAATGAGCAGTTCTTC
TRBJ1-1	-	TRBV5-1	-	CASSLVSGYNTEAFF	TGCGCCAGCAGCTTGGTTTCAGGGTACAACACTGAAGCTTTCTTT
TRBJ2-5	-	TRBV18	-	CASSMMEYQETQYF	TGTGCCAGCTCAATGATGGAGTATCAAGAGACCCAGTACTTC
TRBJ1-1	-	TRBV7-9	-	CASSSTRGVNTEAFF	TGTGCCAGCAGCTCCACCCGGGGAGTTAACACTGAAGCTTTCTTT
TRBJ2-3	-	TRBV6-5	-	CASSSTGPYTDTQYF	TGTGCCAGCAGCTCAACAGGGCCCTACACAGATACGCAGTATTTT
TRBJ1-5	-	TRBV5-8	-	CASSKTSNQPQHF	TGTGCCAGCAGCAAGACTTCCAATCAGCCCCAGCATTTT
TRBJ1-6	once	TRBV3-1/TRBV3-2	TRBD1	CASSPPGQGVNSPLHF	TGTGCCAGCAGCCCCCCGGGACAGGGGGTTAATTCACCCCTCCACTTT